These 32 T cell receptor beta chains were sequenced from one sample in a study of radiation and T cells in renal cell carcinoma. Time point of the sample: baseline pretreatment blood. The treatment denotes: 15 Gy SBRT to primary tumor, nephrectomy 4 weeks later. Using immunoSEQ multiplex PCR, the repertoire was profiled, and TCRdb retains in-frame clones only, with some absent. The sample includes roughly 120,000 clones, approximately 78% of them seen just once. Here the sequenced sample was blood, taken from a patient whose treatment included radiotherapy and nephrectomy. These receptors were taken from a woman aged 55-75 years with renal cell carcinoma.

The V gene is TRBV18, the J gene TRBJ1-5, with TRBD1 identical over 11 bases. Germline V CDR1 and CDR2: KGHSH, LQKENI. V dropped 4 bases and J dropped 6; count of bases not matched to a gene: 8. The CDR3 spans 16 residues. This CDR3 reads CASSRRDRGEGQPQHF. The CDR3, as DNA: TGTGCCAGCTCACGACGGGACAGGGGGGAAGGTCAGCCCCAGCATTTT.

The chain uses TRBV10-1 and TRBJ2-3; 12 bases map to TRBD2. This CDR3 contains 15 residues. The germline gives CDR1 WNHNN, CDR2 SYGVQD (reference sequence). Trimming removed 2 bases from V and 5 bases from J; junction bases left unmatched: 2. The CDR3 spells CASSEEGLAGDTQYF. The CDR3 bases are TGCGCCAGCAGTGAGGAGGGACTAGCGGGAGATACGCAGTATTTT.

The chain recombines TRBV9 with TRBJ2-1, with TRBD1 identical over 7 bases. Germline V gene data show CDR1 as SGDLS and CDR2 as YYNGEE. This CDR3 is built from 14 residues. J gave up 4 bases and V 3 bases, and 4 bases lay outside the gene matches. The DNA for the CDR3 is TGTGCCAGCAGCGGGACCAGGGGGTACAATGAGCAGTTCTTC. Translating it yields CASSGTRGYNEQFF.

The chain couples TRBV28 to TRBJ2-6; 9 bases line up with TRBD1. V lost 4 bases, J lost 1 base, and 11 bases stayed unmatched. The germline V gene encodes CDR1 MDHEN and CDR2 SYDVKM. The CDR3 is 19 residues long. CDR3 loop: CASSSGTGQQGSGANVLTF. Written as DNA, the CDR3 is TGTGCCAGCAGTTCCGGGACAGGGCAACAGGGGTCTGGGGCCAACGTCCTGACTTTC.

This clone has just one count. V usage is TRBV5-1 and J usage is TRBJ2-1, with D unresolved. The CDR3 length is 12 residues. Trimming removed 0 bases from V and 7 bases from J, with 5 bases in between. Germline lookup yields CDR1 SGHRS and CDR2 YFSETQ. The DNA of the CDR3 is TGCGCCAGCAGCTTGGACGGGAATGAGCAGTTCTTC. This translates into CASSLDGNEQFF. Looking up the rest from reference TRBV5-1 and TRBJ2-1 gives the full variable domain: KAGVTQTPRYLIKTRGQQVTLSCSPISGHRSVSWYQQTPGQGLQFLFEYFSETQRNKGNFPGRFSGRQFSNSRSEMNVSTLELGDSALYLCASSLDGNEQFFGPGTRLTVL.

V gene TRBV5-1 combines with J gene TRBJ1-1; 7 bases agree with TRBD1. CDR3 size: 18 residues. J gave up 1 base and V 6 bases, and 18 bases lay outside the gene matches. Germline V CDR1 and CDR2: SGHRS, YFSETQ. CDR3 sequence: CASTRGGQPGNRNTEAFF. CDR3 nucleotide sequence: TGCGCCAGCACCCGAGGGGGCCAACCGGGGAACAGGAACACTGAAGCTTTCTTT.

J is TRBJ2-1 and V is TRBV6-5, with D maybe TRBD2 (6 bases). Trimming left V 5 bases short and J 2 bases short, with 10 bases between. The germline CDR1 and CDR2 sequences are MNHEY and SVGAGI. The CDR3 length is 14 residues. DNA of the CDR3: TGTGCCAGCAGTCAACGGGAGCCCTACAATGAGCAGTTCTTC. Amino acid sequence: CASSQREPYNEQFF.

The CDR3 coding sequence is TGTGCCAGCAGCTTAGACGGGATTAACACTGAAGCTTTCTTT. Translated: CASSLDGINTEAFF. The J gene is TRBJ1-1, the V gene TRBV7-3; D unclear. The CDR3 sequence is 14 residues long. The germline V and J ends were trimmed by 2 bases and 2 bases, with 9 bases remaining between them. Germline CDR1 is SGHTA and CDR2 is FQGTGA. Combining the CDR3 with reference TRBV7-3 and TRBJ1-1 gives the whole variable domain GAGVSQTPSNKVTEKGKYVELRCDPISGHTALYWYRQSLGQGPEFLIYFQGTGAADDSGLPNDRFFAVRPEGSVSTLKIQRTERGDSAVYLCASSLDGINTEAFFGQGTRLTVV.

V usage is TRBV11-2 and J usage is TRBJ2-7; possibly TRBD1 for D (5 bases). The CDR3 is 12 residues long. The germline CDR1 and CDR2 sequences are SGHAT and FQNNGV. V gave up 6 bases and J gave up 4 bases, with 10 bases separating them. CDR3 sequence reads: CASRHGHYEQYF. The CDR3 nucleotides are TGTGCCAGCAGACATGGACATTACGAGCAGTACTTC. The variable domain in full, completed from reference TRBV11-2 and TRBJ2-7, reads EAGVAQSPRYKIIEKRQSVAFWCNPISGHATLYWYQQILGQGPKLLIQFQNNGVVDDSQLPKDRFSAERLKGVDSTLKIQPAKLEDSAVYLCASRHGHYEQYFGPGTRLTVT.

This clone has just one count. This rearrangement joins TRBV29-1 to TRBJ1-2; tentative D call: TRBD1 (6 bases). This CDR3 is 13 amino acids long. Deletions cut 3 bases from V and 8 bases from J, with 16 bases between. The germline V gene has CDR1 SQVTM and CDR2 ANQGSEA. CDR3 DNA: TGCAGCGTTGACCCACGGACAGCCGGAGGCTACACCTTC. Translated: CSVDPRTAGGYTF.

The chain couples TRBV4-1 to TRBJ1-2; D possibly corresponds to TRBD1 (5 bases). V shed 1 base and J shed 6 bases, with 15 bases lying between them. This CDR3 has 15 residues. CDR1 is MGHRA, CDR2 YSYEKL, per germline. The CDR3 DNA reads as TGCGCCAGCAGCCAAGCGGGACGGTCTTTTGATGGCTACACCTTC. It translates to CASSQAGRSFDGYTF.

This clone was seen just once. The chain combines TRBV19 with TRBJ1-2; D gene ambiguous. This CDR3 region has 13 residues. Germline CDR1 LNHDA, CDR2 SQIVND (reference sequence). With 7 bases removed from V and 0 bases from J, the gap between germline ends came to 9 bases. This chain's CDR3 is CASNGRANYGYTF. The CDR3, as DNA: TGTGCCAGTAACGGTAGAGCTAACTATGGCTACACCTTC.

Written as DNA, the CDR3 is TGTGCCAGCAGCTCCCTTTCAGGTATTCAAGAGACCCAGTACTTC. Encoded protein: CASSSLSGIQETQYF. J is TRBJ2-5 and V is TRBV5-6; no reliable D call. The V gene lost 3 bases and the J gene lost 2 bases, with 14 bases spanning the gap. CDR1 is SGHDT and CDR2 is YYEEEE in the germline V gene. The CDR3 covers 15 residues.

The rearrangement uses TRBV30 and TRBJ2-7, with 11 positions matching TRBD2. Unmatched junction bases numbered 3, after V lost 1 base and J lost 7 bases. Per the germline V gene, CDR1 is GTSNPN and CDR2 is SVGIG (reference sequence). The CDR3 has 13 amino acids. CDR3 protein: CAWSGASGGEQYF. The DNA for the CDR3 is TGTGCCTGGAGTGGGGCTAGCGGGGGGGAGCAGTACTTC.

V is TRBV9 and J is TRBJ2-2, with no clear D. Trimming shortened V by 0 bases and J by 2 bases, and 5 bases separated the two germline ends. In germline, CDR1 is SGDLS, CDR2 YYNGEE. The CDR3 consists of 14 residues. CDR3 coding DNA: TGTGCCAGCAGCGTAGTCAGAAACACCGGGGAGCTGTTTTTT. Translation gives CASSVVRNTGELFF.

The rearrangement uses TRBV2 and TRBJ2-3, with TRBD2 matching 8 bases. V was pared by 8 bases and J by 6 bases, with 10 bases of the junction left unmatched. The CDR3 is made up of 14 amino acids. The germline gives CDR1 SNHLY, CDR2 FYNNEI. The DNA for the CDR3 is TGTGCCAGCCCCTCCGCGACTAGCGATGATACGCAGTATTTT. Amino acids: CASPSATSDDTQYF.

This chain links TRBV5-6 with TRBJ1-2, with 7 nucleotides matching TRBD1. V lost 4 bases and J lost 3; bases outside the gene matches: 9. The length of the CDR3 is 15 residues. Germline V gene lookup returns CDR1 SGHDT and CDR2 YYEEEE. The CDR3 bases are TGTGCCAGCAGCCGGGCTACGACAGGGCACTATGGCTACACCTTC. Translated, it gives CASSRATTGHYGYTF.

This clone was counted a few times. The chain joins TRBV6-5 to TRBJ1-5; unclear D gene. The CDR3 runs 13 residues. Germline V gene data show CDR1 as MNHEY and CDR2 as SVGAGI. The V end lost 3 bases, the J end lost 7 bases, and 10 bases lay between the germline ends. CDR3 amino acids: CASSYAERQPQHF. CDR3 DNA: TGTGCCAGCAGTTATGCGGAAAGACAGCCCCAGCATTTT.

This rearrangement joins TRBV4-1 to TRBJ1-5, with D unresolved. The CDR3 has 17 amino acids. Germline V gene sequence: CDR1 MGHRA, CDR2 YSYEKL. The V gene lost 0 bases and the J gene lost 3 bases, with 15 bases spanning the gap. The CDR3 DNA follows: TGCGCCAGCAGCCAAGATGTTTGGTTACAGAACAATCAGCCCCAGCATTTT. The encoded protein is CASSQDVWLQNNQPQHF.

The chain joins TRBV25-1 to TRBJ2-1; D perhaps matches TRBD1 (6 bases). This CDR3 region has 13 residues. The V and J ends lost 7 bases and 10 bases respectively, with 17 bases between them. Germline V gives CDR1 MGHDK, CDR2 SYGVNS. The DNA of the CDR3 is TGTGCCAGCATACAGGGCGGTGTAGGGGAGCAGTTCTTC. This codes for CASIQGGVGEQFF.

The chain combines TRBV6-5 with TRBJ2-2, with 8 bases identical to TRBD2. The CDR3 consists of 15 residues. The germline gives CDR1 MNHEY, CDR2 SVGAGI. V lost 6 bases to trimming and J lost 1 base; unmatched junction nucleotides: 4. CDR3 bases: TGTGCCAGCAGCCCGACTAGCGTGAACACCGGGGAGCTGTTTTTT. This gives the protein CASSPTSVNTGELFF.

This chain connects TRBV18 to TRBJ2-5, with 10 bases that match TRBD1. Looked up from germline, CDR1 is KGHSH and CDR2 is LQKENI. Trimming at V came to 8 bases and at J to 3 bases, leaving 3 bases not matched to a gene. This CDR3 spans 13 amino acids. The CDR3 nucleotides read TGTGCCAGCAGGGACAGGGGAGAAGAGACCCAGTACTTC. The encoded protein is CASRDRGEETQYF.

In DNA, the CDR3 is TGTGCCAGCAGTGAAGTACCTTGGTATGGCTACACCTTC. Translation gives CASSEVPWYGYTF. V is TRBV6-1 and J is TRBJ1-2, with D hard to call. Deletions cut 1 base from V and 5 bases from J, with 8 bases between. This CDR3 contains 13 residues. Germline CDR1 reads MNHNS; CDR2 reads SASEGT.

This CDR3 reads CAISPPLGTDGANVLTF. CDR3 in DNA: TGTGCCATCAGTCCTCCGCTCGGGACGGATGGGGCCAACGTCCTGACTTTC. This chain connects TRBV10-3 to TRBJ2-6; TRBD1 or TRBD2 may be the D gene (5 bases each). V was trimmed by 5 bases and J by 3 bases, leaving 17 bases between them. Germline CDR1 and CDR2: ENHRY and SYGVKD. The length of the CDR3 is 17 residues.

This clone was picked up a small number of times. The V gene is TRBV2, the J gene TRBJ1-5; 7 bases line up with TRBD1. CDR3 length: 13 residues. CDR1 and CDR2 (germline): SNHLY, FYNNEI. The J segment lost 7 bases and the V segment lost 7 bases, leaving 7 bases of the junction unmatched. The CDR3 sequence is CASITDRDQPQHF. The CDR3 nucleotides are TGTGCCAGCATCACCGACAGGGACCAGCCCCAGCATTTT.

The chain uses TRBV2 and TRBJ1-2, with D possibly matching TRBD1 (6 bases). Germline V gives CDR1 SNHLY, CDR2 FYNNEI. Trimming took off 6 bases at V and 1 base at J, with 9 bases between the two ends. This CDR3 contains 13 residues. For the CDR3, the DNA is TGTGCCAGCAGCGTACAGGGTAACTATGGCTACACCTTC. It codes for CASSVQGNYGYTF.

The rearrangement links TRBV6-1 to TRBJ2-7; possible D gene TRBD1, 5 bases. V gave up 8 bases and J gave up 5 bases, with 22 bases separating them. The V gene's germline CDR1 is MNHNS and CDR2 SASEGT. This CDR3 has 15 amino acids. CDR3 residues: CASSSEPGMSHEQYF. CDR3 DNA: TGTGCCAGCTCTTCGGAACCAGGGATGTCCCACGAGCAGTACTTC.

The chain recombines TRBV6-6 with TRBJ1-3; D remains unclear. Trimming pared 4 bases from V and 4 bases from J, leaving 11 bases between. The CDR3 loop spans 14 amino acids. The germline CDR1 and CDR2 sequences are MNHNY and SVGAGI (reference sequence). CDR3 sequence reads: CASSSDKGGNTIYF. The CDR3 coding sequence is TGTGCCAGCAGTTCAGACAAAGGGGGAAACACCATATATTTT.

J is TRBJ2-5 and V is TRBV28; 9 nucleotides match TRBD2. V trimming: 5 bases; J trimming: 5 bases; junction bases outside the gene matches: 9. The V gene's germline CDR1 is MDHEN and CDR2 SYDVKM. CDR3 length: 15 residues. As DNA, the CDR3 is TGTGCCAGCAGTCCGATTAGCGGGGGAGGGGAGACCCAGTACTTC. As protein: CASSPISGGGETQYF.

This chain links TRBV27 with TRBJ2-1; D is uncertain. The germline V gene encodes CDR1 MNHEY and CDR2 SMNVEV (reference sequence). This CDR3 has 12 amino acids. V dropped 2 bases and J dropped 7 bases, with 6 bases sitting between them. The CDR3 reads CASSLMGNEQFF. CDR3 coding DNA: TGTGCCAGCAGTTTAATGGGTAATGAGCAGTTCTTC.

J is TRBJ2-3 and V is TRBV29-1, with TRBD2 matching over 8 bases. There are 12 residues in the CDR3. Germline V CDR1 and CDR2: SQVTM, ANQGSEA. Trimming cost V 6 bases and J 5 bases; bases outside gene matches: 4. This chain's CDR3 is CSVGLAGDTQYF. In DNA form, the CDR3 reads TGCAGCGTCGGGCTAGCGGGAGATACGCAGTATTTT.

The chain uses TRBV5-8 and TRBJ1-1, with D hard to call. Germline loops: CDR1 SGHTS, CDR2 YDEGEE. Trimming removed 4 bases from V and 8 bases from J, with 9 bases in between. The CDR3 spans 11 residues. CDR3 residues: CASSPGAEAFF. Written as DNA, the CDR3 is TGTGCCAGCAGCCCCGGAGCAGAAGCTTTCTTT.